The 28 T cell receptor beta chains below all came from one sample that was sequenced in a study of cytomegalovirus exposure and HLA in healthy donors. Primers included in the PCR were 60 Vbeta and 13 Jbeta primers. Sequencing was performed with immunoSEQ multiplex PCR; in TCRdb, only in-frame clones are kept and a portion is missing. The data show about 200,000 clones, with roughly 84% seen just once and around 1.7% held by the top ten. Material for sequencing was PBMCs. The source of these receptors is a man over 45 in good health and CMV-seronegative.

CDR3 sequence (DNA): TGTGCCAGCTCAGGAGGGACTCAAGGACTCGAGCAGTACTTC. Its translation is CASSGGTQGLEQYF. V gene TRBV5-5 combines with J gene TRBJ2-7, with a weak D call TRBD2 (6 bases). With 7 bases removed from V and 6 bases from J, the gap between germline ends came to 20 bases. In germline, CDR1 is SGHKS, CDR2 YYEKEE (reference sequence). CDR3 length: 14 amino acids.

V gene TRBV5-4 combines with J gene TRBJ1-1; TRBD1 might be the D (5 bases). The germline V and J ends were trimmed by 7 bases and 5 bases, with 18 bases remaining between them. Germline CDR1 reads SGHNT; CDR2 reads YYREEE (reference sequence). This CDR3 region has 14 residues. CDR3 in DNA: TGTGCCAGCTCGGGGGAGGGGCGTTGGACTGAAGCTTTCTTT. As protein: CASSGEGRWTEAFF.

This clone occurred once. V gene TRBV4-1 combines with J gene TRBJ2-1, with 7 bases matching TRBD2. This CDR3 has 17 amino acids. V lost 0 bases to trimming and J lost 0 bases; unmatched junction nucleotides: 5. CDR1 and CDR2 (germline): MGHRA, YSYEKL. The CDR3 DNA reads TGCGCCAGCAGCCAAGAAGGTCGGACTAGCTCCTACAATGAGCAGTTCTTC. It encodes CASSQEGRTSSYNEQFF.

To note about this clone: This sample also contains other DNA sequences that code for the same CDR3. The J gene is TRBJ2-7, the V gene TRBV28; 9 bases agree with TRBD1. The germline CDR1 and CDR2 sequences are MDHEN and SYDVKM. V lost 5 bases and J lost 3; bases outside the gene matches: 8. The CDR3 consists of 15 residues. CDR3 DNA sequence: TGTGCCAGCAGTATCTCCGGGACAGGGAGCTACGAGCAGTACTTC. Its protein is CASSISGTGSYEQYF.

This clone appeared a few times. The genes are TRBV6-1 and TRBJ1-1; weak D call: TRBD1 (5 bases). V lost 2 bases, J lost 5 bases, and 15 bases lay in between. The CDR3 is made up of 15 amino acids. Germline loops: CDR1 MNHNS, CDR2 SASEGT. Here the CDR3 DNA reads TGTGCCAGCAGTGAATCCTCCGCAGGGTTGACTGAAGCTTTCTTT. Residues: CASSESSAGLTEAFF.

The chain joins TRBV11-2 to TRBJ2-3, with D uncertain. CDR1 is SGHAT and CDR2 is FQNNGV in the germline V gene. The CDR3 spans 12 residues. Deletions cut 0 bases from V and 6 bases from J, with 4 bases between. The CDR3 reads CASSLDADTQYF. DNA for the CDR3: TGTGCCAGCAGCTTAGACGCGGATACGCAGTATTTT.

The V call is TRBV5-4, the J call TRBJ2-7, with TRBD2 identical over 7 bases. The CDR3 length is 14 residues. Germline values: CDR1 SGHNT, CDR2 YYREEE (reference sequence). V lost 2 bases to trimming and J lost 3 bases; unmatched junction nucleotides: 5. The chain's CDR3 is CASSLPSGNYEQYF. The DNA for the CDR3 is TGTGCCAGCAGCTTACCTAGCGGCAACTACGAGCAGTACTTC.

This clone was observed once. The chain carries TRBV28 and TRBJ2-3; D might be TRBD1 (5 bases). Trimming removed 5 bases from V and 4 bases from J, with 10 bases in between. Germline V gene lookup returns CDR1 MDHEN and CDR2 SYDVKM. The CDR3 loop spans 13 amino acids. The CDR3 protein is CASSTPQADTQYF. CDR3 nucleotides: TGTGCCAGCAGTACCCCACAGGCAGATACGCAGTATTTT.

The V gene is TRBV30, the J gene TRBJ1-2, with D possibly matching TRBD1 (5 bases). The CDR3 spans 12 residues. Germline assignment: CDR1 GTSNPN and CDR2 SVGIG (reference sequence). Trimming pared 0 bases from V and 8 bases from J, leaving 10 bases between. CDR3 sequence: CAWSVGGSGYTF. DNA of the CDR3: TGTGCCTGGAGTGTGGGGGGTTCCGGCTACACCTTC.

The chain recombines TRBV5-4 with TRBJ1-1; D remains unclear. This CDR3 has 14 amino acids. The ends were cut back, 3 bases at V and 0 bases at J, with 9 bases in the middle. CDR1 and CDR2 from the germline V gene are SGHNT and YYREEE (reference sequence). This chain's CDR3 is CASSSSAMNTEAFF. The CDR3 DNA follows: TGTGCCAGCAGCTCATCAGCGATGAACACTGAAGCTTTCTTT.

The chain recombines TRBV7-9 with TRBJ2-5; D uncertain. Between the trimmed V and J ends, which lost 0 bases and 2 bases, there was a span of 10 bases. Germline CDR1 SEHNR, CDR2 FQNEAQ (reference sequence). This CDR3 region has 15 residues. The CDR3 sequence is CASSLASRYQETQYF. CDR3 sequence (DNA): TGTGCCAGCAGCTTAGCGTCGCGGTATCAAGAGACCCAGTACTTC. The variable domain in full, with the rest retrieved from reference TRBV7-9 and TRBJ2-5, is DTGVSQNPRHKITKRGQNVTFRCDPISEHNRLYWYRQTLGQGPEFLTYFQNEAQLEKSRLLSDRFSAERPKGSFSTLEIQRTEQGDSAMYLCASSLASRYQETQYFGPGTRLLVL.

This chain connects TRBV4-1 to TRBJ2-2; 8 bases are shared with TRBD1. The trim removed 5 bases at V and 6 bases at J, leaving 8 bases unmatched. Per the germline V gene, CDR1 is MGHRA and CDR2 is YSYEKL. This CDR3 comprises 15 residues. The CDR3 nucleotides are TGCGCCAGCAGCGAAGGACAGGGTCAGGCCGGGGAGCTGTTTTTT. Protein sequence: CASSEGQGQAGELFF.

The J gene is TRBJ2-1, the V gene TRBV28, with TRBD2 matching over 10 bases. Germline V CDR1 and CDR2: MDHEN, SYDVKM. CDR3 length equals 18 residues. The V segment lost 2 bases and the J segment 0 bases; nucleotides outside the gene matches: 7. The CDR3 here is CASSLGTSAFSSYNEQFF. The DNA of the CDR3 is TGTGCCAGCAGTTTAGGGACTAGCGCTTTTAGCTCCTACAATGAGCAGTTCTTC. Together with reference TRBV28 and TRBJ2-1, the CDR3 gives the full variable domain: DVKVTQSSRYLVKRTGEKVFLECVQDMDHENMFWYRQDPGLGLRLIYFSYDVKMKEKGDIPEGYSVSREKKERFSLILESASTNQTSMYLCASSLGTSAFSSYNEQFFGPGTRLTVL.

The rearrangement uses TRBV2 and TRBJ2-3; 8 bases are a match to TRBD1. The CDR3 has 13 residues. Germline V CDR1 and CDR2: SNHLY, FYNNEI. The trim removed 6 bases at V and 4 bases at J, leaving 3 bases unmatched. The CDR3 sequence: CASRDRVPDTQYF. DNA of the CDR3: TGTGCCAGCAGGGACAGGGTCCCAGATACGCAGTATTTT.

V is TRBV5-1 and J is TRBJ2-3; TRBD2 matches 7 bases. The germline CDR1 and CDR2 sequences are SGHRS and YFSETQ. V trimming: 0 bases; J trimming: 1 base; junction bases outside the gene matches: 5. The CDR3 extends over 16 amino acids. The CDR3 nucleotides are TGCGCCAGCAGCTTGGGTCCTCTAGCGGGCACAGATACGCAGTATTTT. Translation gives CASSLGPLAGTDTQYF.

V is TRBV7-2 and J is TRBJ2-3; 12 bases match TRBD2. The CDR3 consists of 14 residues. Germline trimming cut 7 bases from V and 5 bases from J; bases unmatched to any gene: 4. From germline, CDR1 is SGHTA and CDR2 FQGNSA. CDR3 DNA sequence: TGTGCCAGCAAAACGGGACTAGCGGGAGATACGCAGTATTTT. As protein: CASKTGLAGDTQYF.

J is TRBJ2-2 and V is TRBV6-4, with D unclear. CDR3 length: 13 amino acids. Trimming took off 6 bases at V and 4 bases at J, with 9 bases between the two ends. Per the germline V gene, CDR1 is MRHNA and CDR2 is SNTAGT. The CDR3 sequence: CASRTTVTGELFF. In DNA form, the CDR3 reads TGTGCCAGCAGAACCACGGTCACCGGGGAGCTGTTTTTT.

This clone has a single count. This chain joins TRBV30 and TRBJ1-1; the match to TRBD1 covers 9 bases. The CDR3 is 15 amino acids. Germline V gene lookup returns CDR1 GTSNPN and CDR2 SVGIG (reference sequence). V dropped 2 bases and J dropped 11; count of bases not matched to a gene: 15. CDR3 DNA: TGTGCCTGGAGTACTGGGACAGGGTCGATTAGTAGGGCTTTCTTT. Translating gives CAWSTGTGSISRAFF.

The V gene is TRBV27, the J gene TRBJ2-4; a possible D gene is TRBD2 (6 bases). Trimming left V 10 bases short and J 2 bases short, with 12 bases between. The CDR3 totals 13 residues. The V gene's germline CDR1 is MNHEY and CDR2 SMNVEV (reference sequence). The CDR3, as DNA: TGTGCCACTACTAGCATCTCCAAAAACATTCAGTACTTC. Its protein product is CATTSISKNIQYF.

V is TRBV19 and J is TRBJ1-6; 7 nucleotides line up with TRBD1. The CDR3 extends over 15 amino acids. V dropped 5 bases and J dropped 4; count of bases not matched to a gene: 5. The germline gives CDR1 LNHDA, CDR2 SQIVND (reference sequence). In DNA, the CDR3 is TGTGCCAGTAGTTCGGGACAGCTATATAATTCACCCCTCCACTTT. Protein: CASSSGQLYNSPLHF.

This rearrangement joins TRBV27 to TRBJ2-3; TRBD2 matches 7 bases. Germline CDR1 MNHEY, CDR2 SMNVEV (reference sequence). The V and J ends lost 7 bases and 2 bases, in that order; junction bases with no gene match: 6. The CDR3 totals 14 residues. The CDR3 DNA sequence: TGTGCCAGCACCGGGGACTATCCCACAGATACGCAGTATTTT. Translating it yields CASTGDYPTDTQYF.

In its sample, this clone was seen a few times. The CDR3 here is CASSEQGGGYTF. The CDR3, as DNA: TGTGCCAGCAGTGAACAGGGTGGAGGCTACACCTTC. The chain combines TRBV6-1 with TRBJ1-2, with D tentatively TRBD1 (5 bases). CDR3 length: 12 amino acids. V lost 2 bases and J 8 bases, leaving 9 bases between the germline ends. CDR1 and CDR2 from the germline V gene are MNHNS and SASEGT.

V usage is TRBV28 and J usage is TRBJ2-7, with a weak D call TRBD1 (6 bases). The germline V and J ends were trimmed by 8 bases and 6 bases, with 14 bases remaining between them. The CDR3 spans 12 residues. The germline V gene encodes CDR1 MDHEN and CDR2 SYDVKM. The CDR3 sequence: CASGQQGSEQYF. As DNA, the CDR3 is TGTGCCAGCGGCCAACAGGGCTCCGAGCAGTACTTC. The variable domain in full, completed from reference TRBV28 and TRBJ2-7, reads DVKVTQSSRYLVKRTGEKVFLECVQDMDHENMFWYRQDPGLGLRLIYFSYDVKMKEKGDIPEGYSVSREKKERFSLILESASTNQTSMYLCASGQQGSEQYFGPGTRLTVT.

The V and J genes are TRBV2 and TRBJ2-7, with D perhaps matching TRBD2 (5 bases). Germline V CDR1 and CDR2: SNHLY, FYNNEI. Trimming took 6 bases from V and 1 from J, leaving 10 bases between them. This CDR3 is 13 amino acids long. Written as DNA, the CDR3 is TGTGCCAGCAGGGAGGTGCAGTCCTACGAGCAGTACTTC. This encodes CASREVQSYEQYF. Full variable domain (missing parts from reference TRBV2 and TRBJ2-7): EPEVTQTPSHQVTQMGQEVILRCVPISNHLYFYWYRQILGQKVEFLVSFYNNEISEKSEIFDDQFSVERPDGSNFTLKIRSTKLEDSAMYFCASREVQSYEQYFGPGTRLTVT.

The gene calls are TRBV14 and TRBJ2-1; 7 bases match TRBD1. This CDR3 is 13 amino acids long. The V and J ends lost 2 bases and 7 bases, in that order; junction bases with no gene match: 2. Germline V gene lookup returns CDR1 SGHDN and CDR2 FVKESK. The CDR3 coding sequence is TGTGCCAGCAGCCAAAACAGGGGAAATGAGCAGTTCTTC. It yields the protein CASSQNRGNEQFF. The full variable domain, with the rest looked up from reference TRBV14 and TRBJ2-1, is EAGVTQFPSHSVIEKGQTVTLRCDPISGHDNLYWYRRVMGKEIKFLLHFVKESKQDESGMPNNRFLAERTGGTYSTLKVQPAELEDSGVYFCASSQNRGNEQFFGPGTRLTVL.

The V gene is TRBV28, the J gene TRBJ2-5, with 7 bases that match TRBD1. Germline loops: CDR1 MDHEN, CDR2 SYDVKM. The trim removed 5 bases at V and 1 base at J, leaving 7 bases unmatched. The CDR3 consists of 15 residues. Here the CDR3 reads CASSTGAPSQETQYF. CDR3 coding DNA: TGTGCCAGCAGTACAGGGGCGCCCAGCCAAGAGACCCAGTACTTC.

The chain has TRBV2 and TRBJ2-7, with 9 bases identical to TRBD1. The CDR3 sequence is 15 residues long. J was trimmed by 4 bases and V by 5 bases; bases with no gene match: 9. Germline CDR1 reads SNHLY; CDR2 reads FYNNEI. The CDR3 sequence: CASSSPGTGWYEQYF. The CDR3 region has the DNA TGTGCCAGCAGTTCTCCCGGGACAGGGTGGTACGAGCAGTACTTC.

The chain recombines TRBV11-2 with TRBJ1-2; D gene uncertain. The CDR3 sequence is 15 residues long. Germline-derived CDR1 and CDR2 are SGHAT and FQNNGV. With 0 bases removed from V and 8 bases from J, the gap between germline ends came to 16 bases. CDR3: CASSLEPRAARGYTF. DNA for the CDR3: TGTGCCAGCAGCTTAGAACCGAGGGCTGCTCGGGGCTACACCTTC.